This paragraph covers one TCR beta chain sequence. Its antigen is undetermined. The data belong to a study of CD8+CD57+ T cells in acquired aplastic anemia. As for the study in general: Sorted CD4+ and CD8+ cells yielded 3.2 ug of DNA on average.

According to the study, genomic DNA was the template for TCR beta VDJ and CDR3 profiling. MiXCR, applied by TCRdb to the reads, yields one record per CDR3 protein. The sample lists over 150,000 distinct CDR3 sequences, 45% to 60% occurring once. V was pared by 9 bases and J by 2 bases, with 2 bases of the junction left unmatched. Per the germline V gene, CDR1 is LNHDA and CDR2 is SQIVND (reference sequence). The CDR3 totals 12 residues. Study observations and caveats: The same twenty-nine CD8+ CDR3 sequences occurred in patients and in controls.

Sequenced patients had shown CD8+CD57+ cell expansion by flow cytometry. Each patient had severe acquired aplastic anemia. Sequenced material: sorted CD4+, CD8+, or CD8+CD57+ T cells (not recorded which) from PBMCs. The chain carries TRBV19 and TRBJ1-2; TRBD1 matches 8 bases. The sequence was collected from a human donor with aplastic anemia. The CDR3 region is CASRTGNYGYTF. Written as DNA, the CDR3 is TGTGCCAGCCGGACAGGGAACTATGGCTACACCTTC.